This T cell receptor beta chain is drawn from a study of T cells after yellow fever vaccination. Germline CDR1 is SQVTM and CDR2 is ANQGSEA. J was trimmed by 8 bases and V by 4 bases; bases with no gene match: 0. This CDR3 is built from 12 residues. TCRdb re-called the 5' RACE reads through MiXCR, storing one row per CDR3 protein. The data contain some 350,000 distinct CDR3 sequences, about 4% of them singletons. The input for sequencing was PBMCs, taken 5 days after the yellow fever booster vaccination. The V gene is TRBV29-1, the J gene TRBJ1-4, with 11 positions matching TRBD1. This TCR came from a man aged 18 to 30 who received the YFV17D yellow fever vaccine. The CDR3 DNA follows: TGCAGCGTTGGGACAGGGGGCGAAAAACTGTTTTTT. Protein: CSVGTGGEKLFF.